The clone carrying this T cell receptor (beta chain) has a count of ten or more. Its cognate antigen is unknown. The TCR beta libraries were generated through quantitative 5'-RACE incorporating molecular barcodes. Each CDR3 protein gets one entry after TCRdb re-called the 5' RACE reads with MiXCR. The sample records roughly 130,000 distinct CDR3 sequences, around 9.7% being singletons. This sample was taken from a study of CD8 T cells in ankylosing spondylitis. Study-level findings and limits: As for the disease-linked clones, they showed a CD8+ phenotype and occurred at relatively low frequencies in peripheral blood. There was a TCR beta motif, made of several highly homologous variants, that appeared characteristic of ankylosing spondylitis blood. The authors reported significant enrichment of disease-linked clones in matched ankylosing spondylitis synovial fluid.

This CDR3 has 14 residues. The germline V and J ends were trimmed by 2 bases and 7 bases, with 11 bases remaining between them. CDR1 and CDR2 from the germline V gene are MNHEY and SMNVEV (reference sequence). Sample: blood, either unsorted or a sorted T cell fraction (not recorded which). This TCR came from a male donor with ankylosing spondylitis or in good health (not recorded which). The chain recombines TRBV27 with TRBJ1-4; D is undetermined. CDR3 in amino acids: CASSLVSGSEKLFF. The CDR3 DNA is TGTGCCAGCAGTTTAGTTTCGGGGAGTGAAAAACTGTTTTTT.